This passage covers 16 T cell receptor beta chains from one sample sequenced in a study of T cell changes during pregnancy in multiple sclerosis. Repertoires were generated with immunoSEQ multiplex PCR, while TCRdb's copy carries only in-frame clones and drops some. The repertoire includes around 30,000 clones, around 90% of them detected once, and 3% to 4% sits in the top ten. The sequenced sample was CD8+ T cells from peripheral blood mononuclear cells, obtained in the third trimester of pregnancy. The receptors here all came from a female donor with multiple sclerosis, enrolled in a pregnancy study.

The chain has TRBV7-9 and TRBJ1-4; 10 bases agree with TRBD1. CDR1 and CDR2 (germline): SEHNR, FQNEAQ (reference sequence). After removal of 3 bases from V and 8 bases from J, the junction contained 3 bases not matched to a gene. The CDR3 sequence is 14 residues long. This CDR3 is CASSLTGGREKLFF. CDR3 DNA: TGTGCCAGCAGCTTGACAGGGGGCCGGGAAAAACTGTTTTTT.

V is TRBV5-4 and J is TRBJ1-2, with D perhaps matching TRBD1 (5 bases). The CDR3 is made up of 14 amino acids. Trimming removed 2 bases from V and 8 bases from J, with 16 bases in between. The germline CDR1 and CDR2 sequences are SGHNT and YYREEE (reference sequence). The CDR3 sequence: CASSFERQLGGYTF. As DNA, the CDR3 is TGTGCCAGCAGCTTCGAGCGACAGCTTGGAGGCTACACCTTC. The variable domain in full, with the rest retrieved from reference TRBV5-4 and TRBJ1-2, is ETGVTQSPTHLIKTRGQQVTLRCSSQSGHNTVSWYQQALGQGPQFIFQYYREEENGRGNFPPRFSGLQFPNYSSELNVNALELDDSALYLCASSFERQLGGYTFGSGTRLTVV.

The CDR3: CASSYSAGGPETQYF. DNA of the CDR3: TGTGCCAGCAGTTACTCGGCAGGGGGCCCAGAGACCCAGTACTTC. J is TRBJ2-5 and V is TRBV6-6; 8 bases match TRBD1. CDR1 MNHNY and CDR2 SVGAGI come from the germline V gene (reference sequence). Losses at the gene ends were 0 bases for V and 4 bases for J; bases not matched to a gene: 4. CDR3 size: 15 residues.

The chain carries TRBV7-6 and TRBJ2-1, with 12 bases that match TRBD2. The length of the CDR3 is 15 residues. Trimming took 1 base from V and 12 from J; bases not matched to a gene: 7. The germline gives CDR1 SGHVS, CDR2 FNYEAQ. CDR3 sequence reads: CASSLELAGGQGQFF. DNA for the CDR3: TGTGCCAGCAGCTTAGAGCTAGCGGGGGGGCAGGGGCAGTTCTTC. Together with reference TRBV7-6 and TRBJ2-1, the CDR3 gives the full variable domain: GAGVSQSPRYKVTKRGQDVALRCDPISGHVSLYWYRQALGQGPEFLTYFNYEAQQDKSGLPNDRFSAERPEGSISTLTIQRTEQRDSAMYRCASSLELAGGQGQFFGPGTRLTVL.

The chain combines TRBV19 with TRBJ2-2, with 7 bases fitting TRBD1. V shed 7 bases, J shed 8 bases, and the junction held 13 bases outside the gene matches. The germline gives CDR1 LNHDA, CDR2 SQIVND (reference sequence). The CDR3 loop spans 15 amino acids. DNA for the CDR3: TGTGCCAGTAAGCCCCGAGACAGGGCTCCAGGGGAGCTGTTTTTT. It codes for CASKPRDRAPGELFF.

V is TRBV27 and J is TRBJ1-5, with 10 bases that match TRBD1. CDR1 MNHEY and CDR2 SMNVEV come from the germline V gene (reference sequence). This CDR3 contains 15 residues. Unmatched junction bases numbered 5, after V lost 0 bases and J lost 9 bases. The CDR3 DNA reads TGTGCCAGCAGTTTATCGGACAGGGGGAAAGGGCCCCAGCATTTT. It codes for CASSLSDRGKGPQHF.

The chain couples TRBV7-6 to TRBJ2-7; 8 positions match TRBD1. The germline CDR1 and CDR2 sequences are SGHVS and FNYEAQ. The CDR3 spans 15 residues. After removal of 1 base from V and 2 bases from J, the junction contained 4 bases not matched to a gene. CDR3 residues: CASSLGGQGTYEQYF. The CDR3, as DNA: TGTGCCAGCAGCTTAGGCGGACAGGGAACCTACGAGCAGTACTTC.

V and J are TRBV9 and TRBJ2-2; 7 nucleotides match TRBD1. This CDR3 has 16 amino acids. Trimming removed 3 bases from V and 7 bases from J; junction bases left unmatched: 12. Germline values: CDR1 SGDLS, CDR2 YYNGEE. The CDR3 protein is CASSAHRGTWSGELFF. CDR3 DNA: TGTGCCAGCAGCGCCCACAGGGGTACGTGGAGCGGGGAGCTGTTTTTT.

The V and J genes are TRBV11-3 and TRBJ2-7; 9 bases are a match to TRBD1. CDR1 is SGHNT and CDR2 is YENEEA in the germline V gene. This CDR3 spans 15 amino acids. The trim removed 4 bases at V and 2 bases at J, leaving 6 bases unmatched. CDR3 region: CASSSRTGEAYEQYF. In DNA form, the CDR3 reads TGTGCCAGCAGCTCCCGGACAGGGGAAGCCTACGAGCAGTACTTC.

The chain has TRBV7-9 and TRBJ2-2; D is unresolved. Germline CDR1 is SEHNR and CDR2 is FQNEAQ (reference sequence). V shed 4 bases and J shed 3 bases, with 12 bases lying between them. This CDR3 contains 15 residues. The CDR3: CASSSSKSHTGELFF. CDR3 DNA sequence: TGTGCCAGCAGCTCCTCCAAGAGCCACACCGGGGAGCTGTTTTTT.

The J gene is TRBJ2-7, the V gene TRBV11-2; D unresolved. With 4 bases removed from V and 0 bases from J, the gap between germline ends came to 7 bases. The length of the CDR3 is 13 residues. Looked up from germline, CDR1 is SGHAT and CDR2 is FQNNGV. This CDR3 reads CASSSGPSYEQYF. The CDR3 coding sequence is TGTGCCAGCAGCTCTGGGCCCTCCTACGAGCAGTACTTC.

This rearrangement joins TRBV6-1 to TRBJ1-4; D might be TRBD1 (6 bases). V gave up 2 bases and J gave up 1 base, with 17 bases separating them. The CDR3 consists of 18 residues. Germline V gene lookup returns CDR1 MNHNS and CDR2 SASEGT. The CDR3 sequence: CASSEFLNRDVTNEKLFF. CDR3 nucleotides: TGTGCCAGCAGTGAATTTTTAAACAGGGATGTAACTAATGAAAAACTGTTTTTT.

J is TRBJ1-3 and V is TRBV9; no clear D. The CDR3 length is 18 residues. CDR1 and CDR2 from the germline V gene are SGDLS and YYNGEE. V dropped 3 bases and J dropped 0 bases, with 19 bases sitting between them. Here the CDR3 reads CASSGRDQGRSSGNTIYF. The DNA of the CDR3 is TGTGCCAGCAGCGGACGCGACCAAGGGAGAAGCTCTGGAAACACCATATATTTT.

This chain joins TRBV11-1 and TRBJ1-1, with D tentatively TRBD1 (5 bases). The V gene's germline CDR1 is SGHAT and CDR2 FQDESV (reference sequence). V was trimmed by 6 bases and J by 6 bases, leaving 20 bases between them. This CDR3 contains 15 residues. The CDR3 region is CASRLITPGSPEAFF. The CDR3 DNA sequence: TGTGCCAGCAGACTAATCACCCCAGGGTCCCCTGAAGCTTTCTTT.

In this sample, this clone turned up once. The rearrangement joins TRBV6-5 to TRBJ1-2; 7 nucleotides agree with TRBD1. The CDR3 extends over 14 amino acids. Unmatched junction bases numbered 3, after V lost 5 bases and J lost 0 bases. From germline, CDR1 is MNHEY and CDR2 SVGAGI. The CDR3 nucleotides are TGTGCCAGCAGTGGGACAGAAGCTAACTATGGCTACACCTTC. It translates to CASSGTEANYGYTF.

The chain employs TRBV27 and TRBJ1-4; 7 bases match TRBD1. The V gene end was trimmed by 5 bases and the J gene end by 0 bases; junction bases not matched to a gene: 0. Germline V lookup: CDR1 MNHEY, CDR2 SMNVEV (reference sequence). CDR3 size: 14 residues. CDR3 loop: CASSQGATNEKLFF. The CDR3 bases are TGTGCCAGCAGTCAGGGGGCAACTAATGAAAAACTGTTTTTT.